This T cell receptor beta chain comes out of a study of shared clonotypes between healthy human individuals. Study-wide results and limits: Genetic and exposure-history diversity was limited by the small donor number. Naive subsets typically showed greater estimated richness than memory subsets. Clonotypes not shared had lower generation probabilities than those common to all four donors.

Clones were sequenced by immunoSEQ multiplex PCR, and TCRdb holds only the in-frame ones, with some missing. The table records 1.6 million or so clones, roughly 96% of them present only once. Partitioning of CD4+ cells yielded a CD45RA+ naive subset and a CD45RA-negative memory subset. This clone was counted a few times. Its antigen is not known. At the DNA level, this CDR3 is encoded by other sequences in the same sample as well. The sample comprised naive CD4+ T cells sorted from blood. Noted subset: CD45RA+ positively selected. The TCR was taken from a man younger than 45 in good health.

CDR3 amino acids: CASSYSGGTEAFF. For the CDR3, the DNA is TGTGCCAGCAGTTACTCAGGGGGGACTGAAGCTTTCTTT. V gene TRBV6-5 combines with J gene TRBJ1-1; TRBD1 might be the D (6 bases). Germline CDR1 and CDR2: MNHEY and SVGAGI. The CDR3 has 13 residues. Trimming took 0 bases from V and 5 from J, leaving 7 bases between them.